These T cell receptor beta chains were read from a single sample in a study of blood T cell repertoires in COVID-19. TCRdb's table, derived via immunoSEQ multiplex PCR, lists solely in-frame clones and lacks some. The table has approximately 200,000 clones, about 88% seen once; the top ten hold 2.5% to 3%. What was sequenced was peripheral blood. These receptors were obtained from a woman under 40 with active or convalescent COVID-19. Both conserved end residues are part of each CDR3. D genes are given only for firm matches. Only some rows state a clone size, as once, few, many or a class for expanded clones.

CDR3 DNA	CDR3 protein	J gene	D gene	V gene	clone size
TGTGCCAGCAGAATTTTTAGCAGTACTGAAGCTTTCTTT	CASRIFSSTEAFF	TRBJ1-1	-	TRBV2	-
TGTGCCACCAGCAGTCAAAATGAAAAACTGTTTTTT	CATSSQNEKLFF	TRBJ1-4	-	TRBV15	-
TGTGCCAGTAGCATGGCAGCGGGGGGGGCCTACAATGAGCAGTTCTTC	CASSMAAGGAYNEQFF	TRBJ2-1	TRBD2	TRBV19	-
TGTGCCAGCAGCGCGGGGACTACCTACGAGCAGTACTTC	CASSAGTTYEQYF	TRBJ2-7	TRBD2	TRBV9	-
TGCAGCGTTACAGGGGCTAACTACGAGCAGTACTTC	CSVTGANYEQYF	TRBJ2-7	TRBD1	TRBV29-1	-
TGTGCCAGCTACCCGGGGCTAGCGGGCCCCTACAATGAGCAGTTCTTC	CASYPGLAGPYNEQFF	TRBJ2-1	TRBD2	TRBV3-1/TRBV3-2	few
TGTGCCAGCAGCTCGCAGGGAGGTGGCGCTGAAGCTTTCTTT	CASSSQGGGAEAFF	TRBJ1-1	-	TRBV11-2	-
TGTGCCAGCAGCTCCGAGCGGACTAGCGGAACCTACGAGCAGTACTTC	CASSSERTSGTYEQYF	TRBJ2-7	TRBD2	TRBV13	-
TGTGCCAGCAGTTCCTCTATCTACGAGCAGTACTTC	CASSSSIYEQYF	TRBJ2-7	-	TRBV2	-
TGTGCCATCCTGGGAGAGGTTGGGCTTAATTCACCCCTCCACTTT	CAILGEVGLNSPLHF	TRBJ1-6	-	TRBV6-5	-
TGCGCCAGCAGCCAAGTAGAGGGACAGCGTAATGAAAAACTGTTTTTT	CASSQVEGQRNEKLFF	TRBJ1-4	TRBD1	TRBV4-1	-
TGTGCCAGCAGCTACGAGCGGGATCGGCCCCAGCATTTT	CASSYERDRPQHF	TRBJ1-5	-	TRBV12-3/TRBV12-4	-
TGTGCCAGCAGCCAACCACAGGGAAGAGAGACCCAGTACTTC	CASSQPQGRETQYF	TRBJ2-5	-	TRBV3-1/TRBV3-2	few
TGTGCCAGCAGCCCCAGGGGGAGCTCCTATAATTCACCCCTCCACTTT	CASSPRGSSYNSPLHF	TRBJ1-6	TRBD1	TRBV7-9	once
TGTGCCAGTAGTACCAGGACAGGAGTCAACACTGAAGCTTTCTTT	CASSTRTGVNTEAFF	TRBJ1-1	TRBD1	TRBV19	-
TGTGCCAGCAGCTTCGCGGATAGCAATCAGCCCCAGCATTTT	CASSFADSNQPQHF	TRBJ1-5	-	TRBV11-2	-
TGTGCCACCAGAACCGGTTCGGGGGAGACCCAGTACTTC	CATRTGSGETQYF	TRBJ2-5	-	TRBV10-3	-
TGTGCTAGCAGCTTATACGGGAGGGGGACAGATACGCAGTATTTT	CASSLYGRGTDTQYF	TRBJ2-3	TRBD2	TRBV7-7	-
TGTGCCAGCAGCTCAAGACCTAACCAGGGTGGTAATTCACCCCTCCACTTT	CASSSRPNQGGNSPLHF	TRBJ1-6	-	TRBV5-5	-
TGCGCCAGCAGTCCCCTAGCGGGGGGTTCAGAGACCCAGTACTTC	CASSPLAGGSETQYF	TRBJ2-5	TRBD2	TRBV5-1	-
TGCAGCGTTGAAGGGGACAGACTCGGGTATGGCTACACCTTC	CSVEGDRLGYGYTF	TRBJ1-2	TRBD1	TRBV29-1	once
TGTGCCAGCAGCGTGTCGGGAGGCCTCTCCTACGAGCAGTACTTC	CASSVSGGLSYEQYF	TRBJ2-7	TRBD2	TRBV9	few
TGTGCCAGCAGTTACCTAAACCCCGGGACAGCGTCCTACGAGCAGTACTTC	CASSYLNPGTASYEQYF	TRBJ2-7	TRBD1	TRBV27	-
TGTGCCAGCAGTTACCGGTCCAGACATAACACTGAAGCTTTCTTT	CASSYRSRHNTEAFF	TRBJ1-1	-	TRBV6-5	once
TGTGCCAGCAGCCCTACGGGAACCAGCAATCAGCCCCAGCATTTT	CASSPTGTSNQPQHF	TRBJ1-5	-	TRBV11-2	-
TGTGCCAGCTCTCGGGCCTTGCAGGGGCAAGAGACCCAGTACTTC	CASSRALQGQETQYF	TRBJ2-5	-	TRBV18	-